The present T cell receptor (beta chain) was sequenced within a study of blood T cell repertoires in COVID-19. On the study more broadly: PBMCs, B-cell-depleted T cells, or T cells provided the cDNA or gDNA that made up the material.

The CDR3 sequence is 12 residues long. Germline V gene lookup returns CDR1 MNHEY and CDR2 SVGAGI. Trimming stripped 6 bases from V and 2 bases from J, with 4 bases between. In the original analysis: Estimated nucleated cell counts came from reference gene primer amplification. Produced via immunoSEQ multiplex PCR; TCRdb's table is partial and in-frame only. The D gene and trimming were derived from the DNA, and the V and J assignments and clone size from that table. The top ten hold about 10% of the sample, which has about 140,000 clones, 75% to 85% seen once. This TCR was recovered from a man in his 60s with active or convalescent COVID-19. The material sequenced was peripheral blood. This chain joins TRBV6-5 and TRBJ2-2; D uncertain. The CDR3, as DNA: TGTGCCAGCAGCGTCAACACCGGGGAGCTGTTTTTT. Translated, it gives CASSVNTGELFF.